The present T cell receptor (beta chain) was sequenced within a study of blood T cell repertoires in COVID-19. The wider study: COVID-19 samples from acute and convalescent phases originated in the United States, Italy and Spain. T cells, B-cell-depleted T cells, or PBMCs supplied cDNA or gDNA.

Original data processing: Estimation of nucleated cell counts relied on the amplification of reference gene primers. The table came from immunoSEQ multiplex PCR; TCRdb's copy has only in-frame clones and leaves some out. That table furnishes V, J and clone size, whereas the DNA furnished D and trimming. The sample carries more than 200,000 clones, around 84% recorded once. V was trimmed by 2 bases and J by 5 bases, leaving 19 bases between them. CDR1 SGHRS and CDR2 YFSETQ come from the germline V gene. The length of the CDR3 is 16 residues. Researchers sorted participants into cohorts using their self-reported clinical history.

The sample taken for sequencing was PBMCs or T cells enriched from blood (not recorded which). The TCR sequence derives from a man younger than 45 with acute COVID-19. The chain links TRBV5-1 to TRBJ1-1; possibly TRBD1 for D (6 bases). CDR3 loop: CASSFSSQGSGTEAFF. CDR3 DNA sequence: TGCGCCAGCAGCTTCTCAAGTCAGGGGTCGGGGACTGAAGCTTTCTTT.